This TCR beta chain was observed in a study of blood T cells in healthy people across ages. Germline V gene lookup returns CDR1 MNHNS and CDR2 SASEGT. Trimming removed 6 bases from V and 4 bases from J, with 18 bases in between. This CDR3 comprises 15 residues. PCR was performed a second time for about 7 to 12 cycles using a sample-barcoded 5' primer and a J-beta primer mix. MiXCR, applied by TCRdb to the 5' RACE reads, yields one record per CDR3 protein. The table shows about 800,000 distinct CDR3 sequences, with 20% to 25% occurring only once. The sample was also reused in another study, on T cells of mothers and their children.

The chain employs TRBV6-1 and TRBJ2-5, with a weak D call TRBD1 (6 bases). This clonotype was sampled from a boy aged 10-17 years in good health. The sequencing sample was made of blood. The CDR3 nucleotides are TGTGCCAGCAGGGTCACTGACAGGCCCCGAGAGACCCAGTACTTC. Amino acid sequence: CASRVTDRPRETQYF.